The 6 T cell receptor beta chains presented below share a single source sample, sequenced in a study of T cells in Graves' hyperthyroidism and ophthalmopathy. It was RNA transcripts that yielded the amplified TCR beta CDR3 regions. Primed by the HTBI set, a first-round RT-PCR was run on the TCR CDR3. TCRdb itself ran the multiplex PCR reads through MiXCR, one entry per CDR3 protein. The table lists fewer than 750,000 distinct CDR3 sequences, more than 12% of them singletons. Input material: blood. The receptors come from a woman between 50 and 59 years old with Graves' ophthalmopathy.

This clonotype has a count of ten or more. DNA for the CDR3: TGTGCCAGCATGGGGTTGGCGGGAGCCCCCTTCGAGCAGTACTTC. This translates into CASMGLAGAPFEQYF. The chain couples TRBV12-3 or TRBV12-4 to TRBJ2-7, with 7 nucleotides matching TRBD2. The ends lost 7 bases at V and 6 bases at J; junction bases unmatched: 15. There are 15 residues in the CDR3.

This clonotype was detected many times. The chain has TRBV12-3 or TRBV12-4 and TRBJ2-2; no reliable D call. The CDR3 sequence is 14 residues long. V dropped 0 bases and J dropped 8 bases, with 10 bases sitting between them. CDR3 in DNA: TGTGCCAGCAGTTTAGCCCGAGTGAAGGGGGAGCTGTTTTTT. It codes for CASSLARVKGELFF.

This clonotype was seen at least ten times. CDR3 coding DNA: TGTGCCAGTGAGTCAGTTCGCAATCAGCCCCAGCATTTT. Translating it yields CASESVRNQPQHF. The chain is built from TRBV2 and TRBJ1-5; D gene ambiguous. Germline assignment: CDR1 SNHLY and CDR2 FYNNEI. V lost 9 bases to trimming and J lost 2 bases, with 11 bases between them. The CDR3 loop spans 13 amino acids.

In its sample, this clonotype was seen many times. The chain joins TRBV30 to TRBJ2-1; D possibly corresponds to TRBD1 (6 bases). CDR1 and CDR2 from the germline V gene are GTSNPN and SVGIG (reference sequence). This CDR3 is built from 11 residues. V gave up 4 bases and J gave up 9 bases, with 10 bases separating them. The DNA of the CDR3 is TGTGCCTGGAAGTGGGGGCCTGAGCAGTTCTTC. It translates to CAWKWGPEQFF. The full variable domain, in which reference TRBV30 and TRBJ2-1 provide the parts outside the CDR3, is SQTIHQWPATLVQPVGSPLSLECTVEGTSNPNLYWYRQAAGRGLQLLFYSVGIGQISSEVPQNLSASRPQDRQFILSSKKLLLSDSGFYLCAWKWGPEQFFGPGTRLTVL.

This clonotype was counted a few times. The chain couples TRBV25-1 to TRBJ1-1; D not certain. Trimming pared 1 base from V and 5 bases from J, leaving 14 bases between. CDR3 length: 15 residues. Germline V gene lookup returns CDR1 MGHDK and CDR2 SYGVNS. CDR3 bases: TGTGCCAGCAGTGAATCGCGGGGAGGTGTTACTGAAGCTTTCTTT. Translation: CASSESRGGVTEAFF.

This clonotype was seen at least ten times. The CDR3 spells CATSDLRLAGGYEQFF. The CDR3, as DNA: TGTGCCACCAGTGATTTGAGGCTAGCGGGAGGGTATGAGCAGTTCTTC. V is TRBV24-1 and J is TRBJ2-1, with 12 nucleotides matching TRBD2. The CDR3 contains 16 residues. Germline values: CDR1 KGHDR, CDR2 SFDVKD. Losses at the gene ends were 0 bases for V and 8 bases for J; bases not matched to a gene: 4.